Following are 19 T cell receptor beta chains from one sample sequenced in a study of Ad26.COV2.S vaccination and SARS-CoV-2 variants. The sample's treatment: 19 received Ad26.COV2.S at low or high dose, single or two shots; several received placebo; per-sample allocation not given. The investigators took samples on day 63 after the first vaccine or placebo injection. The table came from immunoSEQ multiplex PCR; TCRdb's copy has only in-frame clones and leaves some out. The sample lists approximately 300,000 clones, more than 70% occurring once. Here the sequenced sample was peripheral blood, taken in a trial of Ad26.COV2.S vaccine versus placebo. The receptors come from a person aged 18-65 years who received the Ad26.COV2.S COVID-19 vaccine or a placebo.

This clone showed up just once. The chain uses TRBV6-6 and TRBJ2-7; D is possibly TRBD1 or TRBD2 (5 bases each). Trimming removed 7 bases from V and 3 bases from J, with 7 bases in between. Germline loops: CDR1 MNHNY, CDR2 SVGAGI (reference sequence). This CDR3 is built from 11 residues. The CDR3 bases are TGTGCCAGCACAGGGAGCTACGAGCAGTACTTC. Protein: CASTGSYEQYF.

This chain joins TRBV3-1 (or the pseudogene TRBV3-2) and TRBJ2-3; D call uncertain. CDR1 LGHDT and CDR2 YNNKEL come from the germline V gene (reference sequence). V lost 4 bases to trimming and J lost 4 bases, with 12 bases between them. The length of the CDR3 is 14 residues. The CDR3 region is CASSLRPRADTQYF. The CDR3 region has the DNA TGTGCCAGCAGCCTGAGACCCCGGGCAGATACGCAGTATTTT.

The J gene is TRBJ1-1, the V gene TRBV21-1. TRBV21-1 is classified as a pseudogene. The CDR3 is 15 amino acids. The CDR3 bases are TGTGCCAGCAGCATACACCCTTCTCGGGGCACTGAAGCTTTCTTT. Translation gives CASSIHPSRGTEAFF.

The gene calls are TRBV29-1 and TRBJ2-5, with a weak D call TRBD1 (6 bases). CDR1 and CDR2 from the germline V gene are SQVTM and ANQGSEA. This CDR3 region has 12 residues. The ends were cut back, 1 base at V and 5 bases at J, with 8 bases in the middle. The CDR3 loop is CSVEGGPETQYF. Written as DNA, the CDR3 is TGCAGCGTTGAAGGGGGGCCGGAGACCCAGTACTTC.

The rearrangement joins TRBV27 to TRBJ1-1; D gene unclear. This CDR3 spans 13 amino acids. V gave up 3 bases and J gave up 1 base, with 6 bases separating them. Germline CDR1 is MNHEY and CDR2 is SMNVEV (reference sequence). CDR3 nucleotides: TGTGCCAGCAGTTTGAGGGAGAACACTGAAGCTTTCTTT. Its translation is CASSLRENTEAFF.

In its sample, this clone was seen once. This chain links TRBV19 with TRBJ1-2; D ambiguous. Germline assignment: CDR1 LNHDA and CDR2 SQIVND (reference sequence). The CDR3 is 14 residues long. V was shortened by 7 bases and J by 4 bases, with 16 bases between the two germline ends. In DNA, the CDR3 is TGTGCCAGTACGGAGCGCGGGTTTCGCTATGGCTACACCTTC. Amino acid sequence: CASTERGFRYGYTF.

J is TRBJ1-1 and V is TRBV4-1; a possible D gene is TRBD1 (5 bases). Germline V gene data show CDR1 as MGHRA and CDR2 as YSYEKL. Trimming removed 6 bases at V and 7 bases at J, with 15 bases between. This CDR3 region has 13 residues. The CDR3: CASRKDRLFEAFF. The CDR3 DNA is TGCGCCAGCAGGAAAGACAGACTGTTTGAAGCTTTCTTT.

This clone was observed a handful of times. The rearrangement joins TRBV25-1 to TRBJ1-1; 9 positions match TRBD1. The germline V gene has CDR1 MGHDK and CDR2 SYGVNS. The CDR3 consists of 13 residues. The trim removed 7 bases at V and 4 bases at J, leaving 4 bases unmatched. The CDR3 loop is CASMGQGTTEAFF. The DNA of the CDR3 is TGTGCCAGCATGGGACAGGGAACCACTGAAGCTTTCTTT.

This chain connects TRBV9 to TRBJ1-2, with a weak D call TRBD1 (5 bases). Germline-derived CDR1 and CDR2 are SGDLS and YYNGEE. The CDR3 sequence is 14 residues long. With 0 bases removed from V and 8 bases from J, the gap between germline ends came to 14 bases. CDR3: CASSVEGSRGGYTF. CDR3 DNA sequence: TGTGCCAGCAGCGTAGAGGGATCCCGGGGGGGCTACACCTTC.

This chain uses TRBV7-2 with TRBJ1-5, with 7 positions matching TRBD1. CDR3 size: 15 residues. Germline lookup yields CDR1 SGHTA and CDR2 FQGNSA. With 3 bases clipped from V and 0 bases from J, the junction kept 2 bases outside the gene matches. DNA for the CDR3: TGTGCCAGCAGCTTTACAGGGGTTAGCAATCAGCCCCAGCATTTT. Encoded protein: CASSFTGVSNQPQHF.

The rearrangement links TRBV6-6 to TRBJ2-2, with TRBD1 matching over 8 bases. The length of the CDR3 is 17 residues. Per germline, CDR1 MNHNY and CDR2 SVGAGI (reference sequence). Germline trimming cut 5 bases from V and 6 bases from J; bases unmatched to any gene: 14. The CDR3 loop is CASSRAGVRGHSGELFF. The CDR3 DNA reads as TGTGCCAGCAGTCGCGCTGGAGTCAGGGGGCATTCCGGGGAGCTGTTTTTT.

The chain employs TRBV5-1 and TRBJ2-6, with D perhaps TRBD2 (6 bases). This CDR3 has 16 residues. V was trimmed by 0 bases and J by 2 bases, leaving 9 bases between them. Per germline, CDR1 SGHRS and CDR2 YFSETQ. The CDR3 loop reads CASSLAGGAGANVLTF. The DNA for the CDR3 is TGCGCCAGCAGCTTGGCCGGGGGAGCTGGGGCCAACGTCCTGACTTTC.

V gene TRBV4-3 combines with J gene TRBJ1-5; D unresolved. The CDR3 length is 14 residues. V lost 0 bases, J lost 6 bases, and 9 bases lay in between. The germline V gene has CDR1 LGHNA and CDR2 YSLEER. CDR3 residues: CASSQDLERQPQHF. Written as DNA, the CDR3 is TGCGCCAGCAGCCAAGATCTGGAGCGTCAGCCCCAGCATTTT.

This CDR3 is CASSPTGGAYGANVLTF. Written as DNA, the CDR3 is TGTGCCAGCTCACCTACAGGGGGCGCGTATGGGGCCAACGTCCTGACTTTC. The chain couples TRBV18 to TRBJ2-6; 9 bases agree with TRBD1. CDR3 size: 17 residues. CDR1 and CDR2 (germline): KGHSH, LQKENI. The ends lost 3 bases at V and 3 bases at J; junction bases unmatched: 6. Full variable domain (rest looked up from reference TRBV18 and TRBJ2-6): NAGVMQNPRHLVRRRGQEARLRCSPMKGHSHVYWYRQLPEEGLKFMVYLQKENIIDESGMPKERFSAEFPKEGPSILRIQQVVRGDSAAYFCASSPTGGAYGANVLTFGAGSRLTVL.

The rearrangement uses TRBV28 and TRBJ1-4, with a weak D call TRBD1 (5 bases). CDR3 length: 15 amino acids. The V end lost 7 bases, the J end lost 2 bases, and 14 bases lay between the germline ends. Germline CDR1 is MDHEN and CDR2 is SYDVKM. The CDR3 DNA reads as TGTGCCAGCAACGAAATAGGGGCCACTAATGAAAAACTGTTTTTT. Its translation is CASNEIGATNEKLFF.

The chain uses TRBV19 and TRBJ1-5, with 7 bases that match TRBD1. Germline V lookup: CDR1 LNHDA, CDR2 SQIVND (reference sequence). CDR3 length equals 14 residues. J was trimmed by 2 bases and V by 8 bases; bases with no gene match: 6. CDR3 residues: CASSTGARNQPQHF. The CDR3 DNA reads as TGTGCCAGTTCTACAGGGGCCCGCAATCAGCCCCAGCATTTT. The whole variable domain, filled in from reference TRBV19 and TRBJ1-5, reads DGGITQSPKYLFRKEGQNVTLSCEQNLNHDAMYWYRQDPGQGLRLIYYSQIVNDFQKGDIAEGYSVSREKKESFPLTVTSAQKNPTAFYLCASSTGARNQPQHFGDGTRLSIL.

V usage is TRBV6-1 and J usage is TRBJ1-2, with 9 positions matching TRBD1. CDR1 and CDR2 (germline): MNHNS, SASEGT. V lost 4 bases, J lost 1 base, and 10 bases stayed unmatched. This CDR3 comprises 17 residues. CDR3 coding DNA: TGTGCCAGCAGTGTACAGGGGGCGTCCCCCCTTAACTATGGCTACACCTTC. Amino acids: CASSVQGASPLNYGYTF.

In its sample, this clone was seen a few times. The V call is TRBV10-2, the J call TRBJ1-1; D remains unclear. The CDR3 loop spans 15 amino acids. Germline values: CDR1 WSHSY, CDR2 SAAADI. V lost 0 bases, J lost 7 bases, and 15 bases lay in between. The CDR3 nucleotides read TGCGCCAGCAGTGAGTCGGGAATGGGCCTGAGTGAAGCTTTCTTT. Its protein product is CASSESGMGLSEAFF.

In DNA form, the CDR3 reads TGCAGCGTCAGAATCAACAGGGTACACTACGAGCAGTACTTC. Translating gives CSVRINRVHYEQYF. The chain is built from TRBV29-1 and TRBJ2-7, with D maybe TRBD1 (6 bases). The CDR3 extends over 14 amino acids. Germline V lookup: CDR1 SQVTM, CDR2 ANQGSEA. Trimming shortened V by 6 bases and J by 3 bases, and 18 bases separated the two germline ends.